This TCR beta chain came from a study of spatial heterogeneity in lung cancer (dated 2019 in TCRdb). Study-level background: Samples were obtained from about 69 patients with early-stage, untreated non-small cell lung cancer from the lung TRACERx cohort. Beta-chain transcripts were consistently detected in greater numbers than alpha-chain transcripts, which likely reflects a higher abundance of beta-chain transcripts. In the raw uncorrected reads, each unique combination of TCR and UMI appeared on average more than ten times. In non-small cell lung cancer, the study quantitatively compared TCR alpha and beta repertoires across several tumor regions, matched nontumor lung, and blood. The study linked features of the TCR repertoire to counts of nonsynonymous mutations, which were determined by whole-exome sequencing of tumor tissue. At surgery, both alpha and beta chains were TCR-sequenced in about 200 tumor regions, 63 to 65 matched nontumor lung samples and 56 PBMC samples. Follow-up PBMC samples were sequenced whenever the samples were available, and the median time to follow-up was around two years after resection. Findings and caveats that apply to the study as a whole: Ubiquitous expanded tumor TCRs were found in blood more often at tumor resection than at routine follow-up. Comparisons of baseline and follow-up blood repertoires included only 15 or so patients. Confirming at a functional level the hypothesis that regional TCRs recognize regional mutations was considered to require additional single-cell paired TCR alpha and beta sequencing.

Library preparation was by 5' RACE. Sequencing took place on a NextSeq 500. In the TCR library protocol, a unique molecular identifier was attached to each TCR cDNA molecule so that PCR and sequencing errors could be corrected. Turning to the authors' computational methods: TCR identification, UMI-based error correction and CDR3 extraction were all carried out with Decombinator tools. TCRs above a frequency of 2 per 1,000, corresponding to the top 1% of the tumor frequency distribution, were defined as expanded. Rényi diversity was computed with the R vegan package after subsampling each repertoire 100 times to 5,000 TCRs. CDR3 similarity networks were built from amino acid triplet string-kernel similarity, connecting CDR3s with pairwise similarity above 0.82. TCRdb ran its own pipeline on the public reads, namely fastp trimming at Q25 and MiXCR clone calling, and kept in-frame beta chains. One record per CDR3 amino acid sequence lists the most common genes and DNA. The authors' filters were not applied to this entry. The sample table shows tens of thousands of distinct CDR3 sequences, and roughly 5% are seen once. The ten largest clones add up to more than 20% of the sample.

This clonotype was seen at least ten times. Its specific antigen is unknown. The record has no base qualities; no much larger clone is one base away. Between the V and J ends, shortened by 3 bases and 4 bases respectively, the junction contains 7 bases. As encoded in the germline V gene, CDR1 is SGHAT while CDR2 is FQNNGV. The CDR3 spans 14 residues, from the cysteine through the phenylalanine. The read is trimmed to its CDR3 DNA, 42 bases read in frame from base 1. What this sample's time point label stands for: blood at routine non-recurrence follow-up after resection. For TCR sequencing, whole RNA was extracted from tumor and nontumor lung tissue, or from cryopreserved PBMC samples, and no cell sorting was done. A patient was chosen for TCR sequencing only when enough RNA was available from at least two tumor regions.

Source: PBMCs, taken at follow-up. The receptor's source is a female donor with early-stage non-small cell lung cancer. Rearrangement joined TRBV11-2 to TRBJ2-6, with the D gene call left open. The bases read TGTGCCAGCAGCTTTTCAGCCGGGGCCAACGTCCTGACTTTC. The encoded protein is CASSFSAGANVLTF.